The rows below give T cell receptor beta chains drawn from one sample of a study of T cells in Graves' hyperthyroidism and ophthalmopathy. TCRdb re-called the multiplex PCR reads through MiXCR, storing one row per CDR3 protein. The repertoire consists of around 380,000 distinct CDR3 sequences, with roughly 12% occurring once and the leading ten covering around 20%. The sequencing sample was made of blood. The receptor set was obtained from a young man with Graves' hyperthyroidism that later progressed to Graves' ophthalmopathy. Each CDR3 is given with its conserved first and last residue. The order of the fields is clone size, V gene, J gene, D gene, CDR3 length, CDR3 protein, CDR3 DNA. The D gene is left open where the match is weak. Rows give clone size only sometimes, using once, few, many, or a class for an expanded clone.

many	TRBV6-1	TRBJ2-6	TRBD1	18	CASSSPGQVFSGANVLTF	TGTGCCAGCAGTTCCCCGGGACAGGTTTTCTCTGGGGCCAACGTCCTGACTTTC
many	TRBV29-1	TRBJ2-7	NA	14	CSVVERGISYEQYF	TGCAGCGTTGTAGAACGGGGAATCTCCTACGAGCAGTACTTC
many	TRBV11-2	TRBJ2-5	NA	13	CASSLQSRETQYF	TGTGCCAGCAGCTTACAAAGCAGGGAGACCCAGTACTTC
NA	TRBV12-3/TRBV12-4	TRBJ2-3	NA	12	CASSTGTNTQYF	TGTGCCAGCAGCACCGGGACGAATACGCAGTATTTT
many	TRBV12-3/TRBV12-4	TRBJ1-1	TRBD1	14	CASSSRTGYTEAFF	TGTGCCAGCAGTTCTCGGACAGGATACACTGAAGCTTTCTTT
many	TRBV5-1	TRBJ2-7	NA	12	CASKTDSYEQYF	TGCGCCAGCAAGACGGATTCCTACGAGCAGTACTTC
many	TRBV11-3	TRBJ1-1	TRBD1	13	CASIDRGYTEAFF	TGTGCCAGCATCGACAGGGGTTACACTGAAGCTTTCTTT
many	TRBV7-6	TRBJ2-2	NA	16	CASSLEVAANTGELFF	TGTGCCAGCAGCTTAGAGGTCGCCGCGAACACCGGGGAGCTGTTTTTT
NA	TRBV28	TRBJ2-5	TRBD2	17	CASSLTLAGGTGETQYF	TGTGCCAGCAGCCTAACCCTAGCGGGGGGCACGGGGGAGACCCAGTACTTC
many	TRBV13	TRBJ2-1	NA	14	CASSLENNGNEQFF	TGTGCCAGCAGCTTAGAAAACAACGGGAATGAGCAGTTCTTC
NA	TRBV20-1	TRBJ2-1	NA	15	CSAGEVSAGWNEQFF	TGCAGTGCTGGAGAAGTTAGTGCGGGGTGGAATGAGCAGTTCTTC
many	TRBV6-1	TRBJ2-1	NA	11	CASSAHNEQFF	TGTGCCAGCAGTGCCCACAATGAGCAGTTCTTC
NA	TRBV4-1	TRBJ2-7	TRBD1	16	CASSQFPGTGEEEQYF	TGCGCCAGCAGCCAATTCCCCGGGACAGGGGAAGAAGAGCAGTACTTC
many	TRBV28	TRBJ1-5	NA	14	CAIAGGGSNQPQHF	TGTGCCATCGCGGGGGGGGGTAGCAATCAGCCCCAGCATTTT
NA	TRBV3-1	TRBJ1-6	NA	15	CASSPRTVQNSPLHF	TGTGCCAGCAGCCCCAGGACAGTCCAGAATTCACCCCTCCACTTT
many	TRBV2	TRBJ2-3	TRBD2	15	CAIQDREGGTDTQYF	TGTGCCATCCAGGATCGGGAGGGGGGCACAGATACGCAGTATTTT
many	TRBV5-1	TRBJ2-7	NA	13	CASSLGGNNEQYF	TGCGCCAGCAGCTTGGGGGGCAACAACGAGCAGTACTTC
few	TRBV7-3	TRBJ1-2	NA	13	CASSQNPPVGYTF	TGTGCCAGCAGCCAAAATCCCCCCGTCGGCTACACCTTC
NA	TRBV3-1	TRBJ2-7	NA	12	CASSQWGYEQYF	TGTGCCAGCAGCCAATGGGGCTACGAGCAGTACTTC
NA	TRBV20-1	TRBJ1-6	NA	12	CSARVGRDALHF	TGCAGTGCTAGAGTCGGTCGCGACGCCCTCCACTTT
many	TRBV28	TRBJ1-6	NA	14	CASSLGGGVSPLHF	TGTGCCAGCAGTTTAGGAGGGGGAGTTTCACCCCTCCACTTT
NA	TRBV20-1	TRBJ2-5	NA	14	CSAPRGGPRETQYF	TGCAGTGCCCCCAGGGGGGGGCCCCGCGAGACCCAGTACTTC
few	TRBV5-6	TRBJ1-6	TRBD1	15	CASSQGQGVGSPLHF	TGTGCCAGCAGCCAAGGACAGGGGGTTGGATCACCCCTCCACTTT
many	TRBV11-2	TRBJ1-4	NA	14	CASRTTSTNEKLFF	TGTGCCAGCAGAACGACATCAACTAATGAAAAACTGTTTTTT
many	TRBV5-1	TRBJ2-7	NA	14	CASSLAEGSYEQYF	TGCGCCAGCAGCTTGGCGGAGGGGTCCTACGAGCAGTACTTC
NA	TRBV15	TRBJ2-5	NA	12	CATSPLRETQYF	TGTGCCACCAGCCCACTCCGAGAGACCCAGTACTTC